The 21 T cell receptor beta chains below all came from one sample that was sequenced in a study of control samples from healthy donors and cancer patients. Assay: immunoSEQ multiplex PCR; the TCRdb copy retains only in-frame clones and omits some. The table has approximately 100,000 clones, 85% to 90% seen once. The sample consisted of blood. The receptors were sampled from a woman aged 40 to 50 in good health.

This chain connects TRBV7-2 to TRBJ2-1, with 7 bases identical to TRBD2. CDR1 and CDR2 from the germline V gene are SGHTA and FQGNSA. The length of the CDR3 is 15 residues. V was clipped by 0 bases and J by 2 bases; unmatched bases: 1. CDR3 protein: CASSLAAGAYNEQFF. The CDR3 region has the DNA TGTGCCAGCAGCTTAGCTGCGGGGGCCTACAATGAGCAGTTCTTC.

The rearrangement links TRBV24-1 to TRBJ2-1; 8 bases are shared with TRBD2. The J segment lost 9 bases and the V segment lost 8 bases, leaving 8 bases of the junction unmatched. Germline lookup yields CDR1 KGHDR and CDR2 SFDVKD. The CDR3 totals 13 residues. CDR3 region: CATNAGGSTEQFF. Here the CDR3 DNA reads TGTGCCACCAATGCGGGGGGTTCTACTGAGCAGTTCTTC.

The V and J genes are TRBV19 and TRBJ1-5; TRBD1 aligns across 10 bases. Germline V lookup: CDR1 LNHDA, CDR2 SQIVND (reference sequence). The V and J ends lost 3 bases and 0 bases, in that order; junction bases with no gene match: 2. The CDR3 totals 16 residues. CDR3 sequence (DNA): TGTGCCAGTAGTATTGGGACAGGGGCTAGCAATCAGCCCCAGCATTTT. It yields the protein CASSIGTGASNQPQHF. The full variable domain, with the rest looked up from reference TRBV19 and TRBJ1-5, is DGGITQSPKYLFRKEGQNVTLSCEQNLNHDAMYWYRQDPGQGLRLIYYSQIVNDFQKGDIAEGYSVSREKKESFPLTVTSAQKNPTAFYLCASSIGTGASNQPQHFGDGTRLSIL.

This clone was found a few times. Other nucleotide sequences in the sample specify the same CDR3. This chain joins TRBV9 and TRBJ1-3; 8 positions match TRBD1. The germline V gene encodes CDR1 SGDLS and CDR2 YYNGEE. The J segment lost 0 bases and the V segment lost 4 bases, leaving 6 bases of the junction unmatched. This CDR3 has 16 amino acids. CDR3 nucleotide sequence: TGTGCCAGCAGCACCCGACAGGGGAGCTCTGGAAACACCATATATTTT. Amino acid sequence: CASSTRQGSSGNTIYF.

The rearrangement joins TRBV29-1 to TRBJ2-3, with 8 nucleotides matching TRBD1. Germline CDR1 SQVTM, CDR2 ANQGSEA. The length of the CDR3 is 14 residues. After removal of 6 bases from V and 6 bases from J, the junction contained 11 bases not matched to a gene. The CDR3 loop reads CSVLRAGGFDTQYF. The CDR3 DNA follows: TGCAGCGTGCTGAGGGCAGGGGGCTTTGATACGCAGTATTTT.

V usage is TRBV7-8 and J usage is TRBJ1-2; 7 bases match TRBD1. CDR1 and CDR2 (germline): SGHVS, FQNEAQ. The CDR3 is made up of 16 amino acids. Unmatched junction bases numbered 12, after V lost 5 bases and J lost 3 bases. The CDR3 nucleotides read TGTGCCAGCAGCCGAGACGGAGGCAGGGGGGACTATGGCTACACCTTC. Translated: CASSRDGGRGDYGYTF. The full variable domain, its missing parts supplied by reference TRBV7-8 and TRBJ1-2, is GAGVSQSPRYKVAKRGQDVALRCDPISGHVSLFWYQQALGQGPEFLTYFQNEAQLDKSGLPSDRFFAERPEGSVSTLKIQRTQQEDSAVYLCASSRDGGRGDYGYTFGSGTRLTVV.

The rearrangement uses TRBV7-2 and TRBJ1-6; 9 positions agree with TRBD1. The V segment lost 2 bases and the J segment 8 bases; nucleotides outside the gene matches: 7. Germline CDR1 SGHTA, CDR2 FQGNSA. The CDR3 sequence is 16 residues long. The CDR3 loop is CASSLLGQGGYSPLHF. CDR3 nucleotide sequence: TGTGCCAGCAGCTTATTGGGACAGGGAGGCTATTCACCCCTCCACTTT.

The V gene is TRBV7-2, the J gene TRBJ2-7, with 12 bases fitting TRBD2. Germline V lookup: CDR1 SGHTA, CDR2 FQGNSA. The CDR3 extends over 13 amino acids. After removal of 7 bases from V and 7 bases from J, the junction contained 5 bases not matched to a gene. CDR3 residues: CASKLAGGDEQYF. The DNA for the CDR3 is TGTGCCAGCAAACTAGCGGGGGGCGATGAGCAGTACTTC.

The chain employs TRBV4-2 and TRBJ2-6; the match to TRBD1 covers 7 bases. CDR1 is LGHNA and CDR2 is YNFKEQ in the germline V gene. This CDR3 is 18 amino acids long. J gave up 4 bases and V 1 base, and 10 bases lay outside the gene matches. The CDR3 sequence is CASSQAPHRGEGANVLTF. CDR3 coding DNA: TGTGCCAGCAGCCAAGCCCCCCACAGGGGTGAAGGGGCCAACGTCCTGACTTTC.

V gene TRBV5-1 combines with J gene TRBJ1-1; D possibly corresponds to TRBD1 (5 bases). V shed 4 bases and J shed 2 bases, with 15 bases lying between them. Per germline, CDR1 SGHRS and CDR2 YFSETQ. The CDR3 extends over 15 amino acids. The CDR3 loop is CASSTGGGDNTEAFF. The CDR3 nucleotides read TGCGCCAGCAGCACCGGTGGGGGGGATAACACTGAAGCTTTCTTT.

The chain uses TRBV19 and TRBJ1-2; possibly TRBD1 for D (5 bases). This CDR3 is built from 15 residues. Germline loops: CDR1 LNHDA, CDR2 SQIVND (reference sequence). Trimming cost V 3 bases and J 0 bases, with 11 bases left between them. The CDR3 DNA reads TGTGCCAGTAGTATCGGACACCAAGCTAACTATGGCTACACCTTC. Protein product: CASSIGHQANYGYTF.

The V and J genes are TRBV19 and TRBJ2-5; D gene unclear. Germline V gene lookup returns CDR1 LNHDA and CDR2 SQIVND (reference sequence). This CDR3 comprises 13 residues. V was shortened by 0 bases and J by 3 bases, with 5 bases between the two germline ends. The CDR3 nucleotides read TGTGCCAGTAGTATAGATGGTGAAGAGACCCAGTACTTC. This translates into CASSIDGEETQYF.

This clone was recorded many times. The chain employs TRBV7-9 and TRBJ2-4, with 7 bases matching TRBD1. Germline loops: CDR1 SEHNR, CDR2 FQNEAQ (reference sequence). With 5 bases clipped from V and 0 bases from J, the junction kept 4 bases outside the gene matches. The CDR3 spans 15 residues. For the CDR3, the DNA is TGTGCCAGCAGCCCGGGACAGCTAGCCAAAAACATTCAGTACTTC. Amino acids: CASSPGQLAKNIQYF.

DNA of the CDR3: TGTGCCAGCAGCTTGAACTACATGACAGGGGCCTACGAGCAGTACTTC. Amino acids: CASSLNYMTGAYEQYF. J is TRBJ2-7 and V is TRBV5-6; 8 bases agree with TRBD1. The germline CDR1 and CDR2 sequences are SGHDT and YYEEEE. This CDR3 is built from 16 residues. V shed 1 base and J 2 bases; nucleotides not matched to a gene: 8.

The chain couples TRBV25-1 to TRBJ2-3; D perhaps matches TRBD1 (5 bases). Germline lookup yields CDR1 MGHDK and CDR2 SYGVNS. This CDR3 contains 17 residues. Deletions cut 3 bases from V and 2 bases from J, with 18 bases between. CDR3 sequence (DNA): TGTGCCAGCAGTGACTACGACAGTGCTGGAACCACAGATACGCAGTATTTT. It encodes CASSDYDSAGTTDTQYF.

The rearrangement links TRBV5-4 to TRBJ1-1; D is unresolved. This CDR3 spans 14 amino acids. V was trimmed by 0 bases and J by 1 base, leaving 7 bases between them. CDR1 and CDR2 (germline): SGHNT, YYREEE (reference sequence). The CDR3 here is CASSLARTNTEAFF. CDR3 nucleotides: TGTGCCAGCAGCTTGGCGAGGACGAACACTGAAGCTTTCTTT.

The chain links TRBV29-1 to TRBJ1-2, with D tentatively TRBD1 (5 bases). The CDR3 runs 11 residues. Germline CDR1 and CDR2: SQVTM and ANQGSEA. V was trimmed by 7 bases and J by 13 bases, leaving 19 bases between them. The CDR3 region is CSGGTTRSGTF. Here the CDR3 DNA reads TGCAGCGGCGGGACGACCCGTTCGGGCACCTTC.

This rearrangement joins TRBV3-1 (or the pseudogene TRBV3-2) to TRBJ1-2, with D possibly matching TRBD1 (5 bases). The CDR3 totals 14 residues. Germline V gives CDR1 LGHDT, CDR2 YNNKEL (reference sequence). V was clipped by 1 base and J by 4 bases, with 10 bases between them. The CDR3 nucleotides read TGTGCCAGCAGCCAAGTAGGGGACGGCTATGGCTACACCTTC. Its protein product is CASSQVGDGYGYTF.

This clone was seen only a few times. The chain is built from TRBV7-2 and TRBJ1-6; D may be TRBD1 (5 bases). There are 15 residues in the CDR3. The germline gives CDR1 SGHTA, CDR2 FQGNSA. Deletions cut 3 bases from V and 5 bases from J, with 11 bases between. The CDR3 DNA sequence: TGTGCCAGCAGCTTTTTAGGGGCTAATAATTCACCCCTCCACTTT. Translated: CASSFLGANNSPLHF.

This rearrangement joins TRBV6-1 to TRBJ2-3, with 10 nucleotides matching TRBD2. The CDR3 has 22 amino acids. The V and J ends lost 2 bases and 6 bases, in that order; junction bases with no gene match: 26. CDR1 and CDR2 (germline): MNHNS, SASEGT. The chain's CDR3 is CASSESAVAGGWDQGWVDTQYF. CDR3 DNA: TGTGCCAGCAGTGAATCGGCAGTAGCGGGGGGTTGGGACCAGGGATGGGTGGATACGCAGTATTTT.

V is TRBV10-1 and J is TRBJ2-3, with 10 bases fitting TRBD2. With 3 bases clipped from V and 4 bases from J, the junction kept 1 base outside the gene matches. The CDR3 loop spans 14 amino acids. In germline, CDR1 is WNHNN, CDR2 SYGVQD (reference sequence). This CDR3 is CASSDSGGPDTQYF. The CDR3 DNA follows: TGCGCCAGCAGTGATAGCGGGGGGCCAGATACGCAGTATTTT.